Listed here is a single T cell receptor (beta chain). Its cognate antigen has yet to be identified. Base qualities are not recorded, but no much larger clone differs from it by a single base. The CDR3 goes from the cysteine to the phenylalanine over 15 residues. The DNA shown is the 45-base CDR3, in frame from base 1. Each collaborating institution followed its own protocols to collect whole blood in K2EDTA tubes. Collaborator samples were shipped for TCRbeta analysis as frozen whole blood, isolated PBMCs, or DNA extracted from either sample type. The data were obtained in a study of blood T cell repertoires in COVID-19 (dated by TCRdb to between 2020 and 2021). Background on the whole study: Samples from collaborators originated in the United States, Italy and Spain and spanned both the acute and convalescent phases of COVID-19. Deeply sampled blood TCRbeta repertoires from subjects exposed to, actively infected with, or recovered from COVID-19 were included in the dataset. The material from the prospective study consisted of cDNA or gDNA derived from T cells, B-cell-depleted T cells, or PBMCs. Sample metadata almost always included a de-identified subject ID, COVID-19 status, age in years and sex. The samples were drawn from the first 160 participants of the ongoing ImmuneRACE study and from about 1,200 subjects provided by 6 global collaborators. The repertoires were made available in a free public database intended to serve as a resource for research on the immune response to SARS-CoV-2. Where available, HLA class I and class II types were obtained from metadata supplied by the sample provider rather than from assay-based typing.

TCRbeta CDR3 regions were amplified from genomic DNA using the immunoSEQ Assay, a bias-controlled multiplex PCR. In the authors' own workflow: The number of nucleated cells in each sample was estimated by amplification of reference gene primers within the assay. To quantify the absolute abundance of each unique TCRbeta CDR3 rearrangement, sequence reads were collapsed and filtered. Productive Simpson clonality was computed per sample as the square root of Simpson's diversity index over productive rearrangements. The source is immuneACCESS, and TCRdb retained only in-frame sequences with V and J called. Part of the clones is not carried over; for the studies checked, unresolved V genes explain less than half of this, and the remainder is unexplained. V and J calls and clone size are given by that table; D and trimming were obtained from the DNA. The sample data list a few hundred thousand clones, and 88% of these were observed just once. The ten largest make up 0.65% to 0.95% of the sample.

Points the paper makes about the study in general: The amount of clinical and demographic metadata varied by source and participant and was provided uncurated.

The source of this sequence is a woman aged 30 to 39 with acute or convalescent COVID-19. Sequences were obtained from peripheral blood. The chain is assembled from TRBV21-1 and TRBJ1-1; the table assigns TRBD1, which was not confirmed against the DNA. TRBV21-1 is shown as a pseudogene. CDR3 protein: CASSKGATGYTEAFF. The bases read TGTGCCAGCAGCAAAGGGGCCACAGGCTACACTGAAGCTTTCTTT.